The source of this T cell receptor beta chain is a study of blood T cell repertoires in COVID-19. As for the study in general: The United States, Italy and Spain provided the acute and convalescent COVID-19 samples. PBMCs, B-cell-depleted T cells, or T cells provided the cDNA or gDNA that made up the material.

V lost 6 bases, J lost 2 bases, and 5 bases stayed unmatched. The germline CDR1 and CDR2 sequences are MNHEY and SMNVEV (reference sequence). This CDR3 region has 16 residues. Original processing methods: Estimation of nucleated cell counts was performed using reference gene primer amplification. The protocol was immunoSEQ multiplex PCR, while the TCRdb copy is restricted to in-frame clones and leaves out a portion. V and J calls plus clone size are reproduced from that table; the DNA served to infer D and trimming. The repertoire consists of roughly 350,000 clones, with 88% occurring once and the leading ten covering approximately 7.3%.

The specimen sequenced was peripheral blood. The sequence derives from a woman in her 70s with COVID-19, enrolled during active disease. V gene TRBV27 combines with J gene TRBJ2-1; 12 nucleotides agree with TRBD2. The CDR3 reads CASSRSSGGAYNEQFF. Written as DNA, the CDR3 is TGTGCCAGCAGCAGATCTAGCGGGGGGGCCTACAATGAGCAGTTCTTC.